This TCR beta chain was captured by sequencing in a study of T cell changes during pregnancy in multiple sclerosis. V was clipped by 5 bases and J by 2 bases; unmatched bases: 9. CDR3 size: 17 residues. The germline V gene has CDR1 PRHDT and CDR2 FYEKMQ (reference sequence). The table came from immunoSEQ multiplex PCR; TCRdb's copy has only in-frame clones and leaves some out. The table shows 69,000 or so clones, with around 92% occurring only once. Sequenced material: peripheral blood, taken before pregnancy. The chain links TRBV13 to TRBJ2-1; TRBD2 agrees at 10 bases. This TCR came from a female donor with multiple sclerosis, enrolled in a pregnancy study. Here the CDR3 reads CASSPAQAGGAYNEQFF. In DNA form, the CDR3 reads TGTGCCAGCAGCCCCGCCCAAGCGGGAGGGGCCTACAATGAGCAGTTCTTC.